The 32 T cell receptor beta chains given below trace back to one sample, sequenced in a study of blood T cell repertoires in COVID-19. Method: immunoSEQ multiplex PCR; TCRdb's copy keeps in-frame clones and lacks some. The sample lists 290,000 or so clones, more than 75% occurring once. Sequenced sample: PBMCs or T cells enriched from blood (not recorded which). Receptors originate from a woman under 30 who had recovered from COVID-19.

As for this clone: The same CDR3 arises from other DNA sequences in this sample as well. The V and J genes are TRBV12-3 or TRBV12-4 and TRBJ1-5; maybe TRBD1 (5 bases). This CDR3 contains 13 residues. V lost 3 bases, J lost 6 bases, and 9 bases lay in between. The CDR3, as DNA: TGTGCCAGCAGTTTTCGCGGGGGTCAGCCCCAGCATTTT. Translating it yields CASSFRGGQPQHF.

This chain joins TRBV2 and TRBJ1-1, with unresolved D. With 6 bases removed from V and 1 base from J, the gap between germline ends came to 15 bases. CDR3 size: 15 residues. CDR1 is SNHLY, CDR2 FYNNEI, per germline. DNA for the CDR3: TGTGCCAGCAGCGCTTCCCTAGTGAGGAACACTGAAGCTTTCTTT. Translated: CASSASLVRNTEAFF.

The rearrangement links TRBV28 to TRBJ2-5, with TRBD2 matching over 8 bases. Per the germline V gene, CDR1 is MDHEN and CDR2 is SYDVKM. With 6 bases clipped from V and 5 bases from J, the junction kept 17 bases outside the gene matches. This CDR3 has 17 amino acids. The CDR3 sequence is CASRVLGIAGKRETQYF. DNA of the CDR3: TGTGCCAGCAGAGTCCTAGGGATAGCGGGAAAAAGGGAGACCCAGTACTTC.

The chain employs TRBV7-9 and TRBJ2-7; a weak D match, TRBD2 (6 bases). Trimming took 0 bases from V and 3 from J, leaving 12 bases between them. CDR3 size: 15 residues. CDR1 is SEHNR and CDR2 is FQNEAQ in the germline V gene (reference sequence). The CDR3 region is CASSLAGTAGYEQYF. The CDR3, as DNA: TGTGCCAGCAGCTTAGCAGGGACTGCGGGCTACGAGCAGTACTTC.

The chain combines TRBV27 with TRBJ1-1; 7 nucleotides align to TRBD1. The CDR3 sequence is 14 residues long. The junction had 5 bases not matched to a gene; V was cut back by 2 bases and J by 5 bases. CDR1 is MNHEY, CDR2 SMNVEV, per germline (reference sequence). Here the CDR3 DNA reads TGTGCCAGCAGTTTACTACAGGGGATGACTGAAGCTTTCTTT. It is translated as CASSLLQGMTEAFF.

V gene TRBV3-1 (or the pseudogene TRBV3-2) combines with J gene TRBJ2-7, with TRBD1 matching 8 bases. Looked up from germline, CDR1 is LGHDT and CDR2 is YNNKEL (reference sequence). The CDR3 totals 12 residues. The ends lost 8 bases at V and 3 bases at J; junction bases unmatched: 3. The CDR3 region has the DNA TGTGCCAGCGGGGACAGGATCTACGAGCAGTACTTC. Translated: CASGDRIYEQYF.

The CDR3 DNA is TGTGCCTGGTTAGCGGCGGGAAGAAGGGGCAATGAAAAACTGTTTTTT. Translated, it gives CAWLAAGRRGNEKLFF. V usage is TRBV30 and J usage is TRBJ1-4, with TRBD1 as a possible D gene (5 bases). V gave up 5 bases and J gave up 5 bases, with 21 bases separating them. The CDR3 sequence is 16 residues long. The V gene's germline CDR1 is GTSNPN and CDR2 SVGIG (reference sequence).

The chain has TRBV6-6 and TRBJ1-5; TRBD1 is a possible D gene (6 bases). The CDR3 has 15 residues. V was shortened by 2 bases and J by 7 bases, with 15 bases between the two germline ends. CDR1 MNHNY and CDR2 SVGAGI come from the germline V gene (reference sequence). CDR3 sequence reads: CASSYPGQTTQPQHF. CDR3 DNA sequence: TGTGCCAGCAGTTACCCGGGACAAACCACCCAGCCCCAGCATTTT.

The V and J genes are TRBV7-8 and TRBJ2-3, with 8 bases fitting TRBD2. Looked up from germline, CDR1 is SGHVS and CDR2 is FQNEAQ. J gave up 6 bases and V 7 bases, and 12 bases lay outside the gene matches. The length of the CDR3 is 15 residues. DNA of the CDR3: TGTGCCAGCACGGTGGGGCGGGGGGTTTCTGATACGCAGTATTTT. This translates into CASTVGRGVSDTQYF.

DNA for the CDR3: TGTGCCAGCAACACAGGGGGCTACAATGAGCAGTTCTTC. Protein product: CASNTGGYNEQFF. This chain connects TRBV2 to TRBJ2-1; 8 positions agree with TRBD1. The CDR3 consists of 13 residues. Germline CDR1 and CDR2: SNHLY and FYNNEI. J gave up 3 bases and V 7 bases, and 2 bases lay outside the gene matches.

This clone has only one observation. The J gene is TRBJ2-1, the V gene TRBV6-5; 11 bases align to TRBD2. The CDR3 runs to 15 residues. CDR1 MNHEY and CDR2 SVGAGI come from the germline V gene. The junction had 9 bases not matched to a gene; V was cut back by 6 bases and J by 8 bases. CDR3 DNA: TGTGCCAGCAGAACGACTAGCGGGGACCTTGATGAGCAGTTCTTC. Translating gives CASRTTSGDLDEQFF.

There are a few counts of this clone. The chain carries TRBV5-1 and TRBJ1-3; 10 bases line up with TRBD1. The CDR3 has 14 amino acids. The trim removed 4 bases at V and 6 bases at J, leaving 4 bases unmatched. Germline V lookup: CDR1 SGHRS, CDR2 YFSETQ. CDR3 amino acids: CASSRDRGQNTIYF. CDR3 in DNA: TGCGCCAGCAGCCGGGACAGGGGCCAAAACACCATATATTTT. Together with reference TRBV5-1 and TRBJ1-3, the CDR3 gives the full variable domain: KAGVTQTPRYLIKTRGQQVTLSCSPISGHRSVSWYQQTPGQGLQFLFEYFSETQRNKGNFPGRFSGRQFSNSRSEMNVSTLELGDSALYLCASSRDRGQNTIYFGEGSWLTVV.

The gene calls are TRBV5-1 and TRBJ2-2, with 9 bases lining up with TRBD1. CDR1 is SGHRS, CDR2 YFSETQ, per germline. The CDR3 contains 16 residues. The trim removed 2 bases at V and 2 bases at J, leaving 4 bases unmatched. This CDR3 reads CASSFGQGRNTGELFF. CDR3 in DNA: TGCGCCAGCAGCTTCGGACAGGGGCGCAACACCGGGGAGCTGTTTTTT.

In this sample, this clone turned up once. The genes are TRBV30 and TRBJ2-2; D may be TRBD2 (6 bases). Germline assignment: CDR1 GTSNPN and CDR2 SVGIG (reference sequence). The length of the CDR3 is 14 residues. Deletions cut 4 bases from V and 0 bases from J, with 9 bases between. The CDR3 nucleotides are TGTGCCTGGAAGCGGGCCTCGAACACCGGGGAGCTGTTTTTT. Its protein is CAWKRASNTGELFF.

The chain couples TRBV28 to TRBJ1-3, with D unresolved. Germline-derived CDR1 and CDR2 are MDHEN and SYDVKM. V was pared by 6 bases and J by 0 bases, with 9 bases between. There are 14 residues in the CDR3. Here the CDR3 DNA reads TGTGCCAGCAGGCCGGGTTTCTCTGGAAACACCATATATTTT. It codes for CASRPGFSGNTIYF. Combining the CDR3 with reference TRBV28 and TRBJ1-3 gives the whole variable domain DVKVTQSSRYLVKRTGEKVFLECVQDMDHENMFWYRQDPGLGLRLIYFSYDVKMKEKGDIPEGYSVSREKKERFSLILESASTNQTSMYLCASRPGFSGNTIYFGEGSWLTVV.

J is TRBJ1-5 and V is TRBV12-3 or TRBV12-4, with 8 bases matching TRBD1. V lost 7 bases to trimming and J lost 6 bases; unmatched junction nucleotides: 5. This CDR3 has 13 amino acids. The CDR3 sequence is CASTAGQGQPQHF. CDR3 nucleotides: TGTGCCAGCACCGCCGGACAGGGTCAGCCCCAGCATTTT.

This clone was counted a single time. The gene calls are TRBV4-1 and TRBJ1-6; possibly TRBD1 for D (6 bases). Germline lookup yields CDR1 MGHRA and CDR2 YSYEKL. This CDR3 comprises 15 residues. Trimming cost V 4 bases and J 15 bases, with 22 bases left between them. The CDR3 DNA is TGCGCCAGCAGCCCATCGGCAGGGGTTGCACCGCACCTCCACTTT. Translated, it gives CASSPSAGVAPHLHF.

The chain is built from TRBV28 and TRBJ2-1; TRBD1 matches 9 bases. V lost 4 bases to trimming and J lost 4 bases; unmatched junction nucleotides: 8. Per the germline V gene, CDR1 is MDHEN and CDR2 is SYDVKM. The CDR3 is 16 amino acids. The CDR3 region has the DNA TGTGCCAGCAGTTCGACAGGGGGGAGGATATACAATGAGCAGTTCTTC. Protein: CASSSTGGRIYNEQFF.

This clone was seen just once. The chain employs TRBV11-2 and TRBJ2-7; 7 nucleotides align to TRBD1. V was clipped by 4 bases and J by 2 bases; unmatched bases: 17. CDR3 length equals 18 residues. The germline V gene encodes CDR1 SGHAT and CDR2 FQNNGV. The CDR3 DNA is TGTGCCAGCAGCTCCTTACGGGATTGGGGACAGCGGACCTACGAGCAGTACTTC. It is translated as CASSSLRDWGQRTYEQYF.

The chain couples TRBV3-1 (or the pseudogene TRBV3-2) to TRBJ1-4; D possibly corresponds to TRBD1 (6 bases). CDR3 length: 17 residues. V dropped 0 bases and J dropped 2 bases, with 13 bases sitting between them. The germline V gene encodes CDR1 LGHDT and CDR2 YNNKEL (reference sequence). CDR3: CASSQERGGFTNEKLFF. The CDR3, as DNA: TGTGCCAGCAGCCAAGAGAGGGGGGGTTTTACTAATGAAAAACTGTTTTTT.

This sequence joins TRBV7-2 and TRBJ2-1; TRBD1 matches 10 bases. Germline assignment: CDR1 SGHTA and CDR2 FQGNSA. This CDR3 region has 17 residues. Trimming cost V 5 bases and J 0 bases; bases outside gene matches: 7. The CDR3 coding sequence is TGTGCCAGCAGCCTTAGGACAGGGGGTTTCTCCTACAATGAGCAGTTCTTC. It codes for CASSLRTGGFSYNEQFF. Using reference TRBV7-2 and TRBJ2-1 for the parts outside the CDR3, the full variable domain is GAGVSQSPSNKVTEKGKDVELRCDPISGHTALYWYRQSLGQGLEFLIYFQGNSAPDKSGLPSDRFSAERTGGSVSTLTIQRTQQEDSAVYLCASSLRTGGFSYNEQFFGPGTRLTVL.

J is TRBJ1-3 and V is TRBV6-5, with D unresolved. Trimming left V 5 bases short and J 4 bases short, with 9 bases between. This CDR3 spans 13 amino acids. Germline CDR1 is MNHEY and CDR2 is SVGAGI. CDR3 DNA: TGTGCCAGCAGTCTACAGCCAGGAAACACCATATATTTT. Protein: CASSLQPGNTIYF.

Here the CDR3 reads CASSLTGGSEKLFF. CDR3 sequence (DNA): TGCGCCAGCAGTCTGACAGGGGGCAGTGAAAAACTGTTTTTT. V is TRBV5-1 and J is TRBJ1-4, with 10 bases lining up with TRBD1. The ends lost 5 bases at V and 7 bases at J; junction bases unmatched: 5. This CDR3 comprises 14 residues. In germline, CDR1 is SGHRS, CDR2 YFSETQ.

V usage is TRBV28 and J usage is TRBJ2-1, with TRBD2 matching over 8 bases. In germline, CDR1 is MDHEN, CDR2 SYDVKM. This CDR3 spans 16 amino acids. Trimming removed 1 base from V and 0 bases from J; junction bases left unmatched: 2. The CDR3 DNA follows: TGTGCCAGCAGTTTATTTACTAGCGGCTCCTACAATGAGCAGTTCTTC. Translating it yields CASSLFTSGSYNEQFF.

The chain recombines TRBV19 with TRBJ2-7; 12 nucleotides agree with TRBD2. The germline gives CDR1 LNHDA, CDR2 SQIVND (reference sequence). V was pared by 6 bases and J by 6 bases, with 6 bases of the junction left unmatched. CDR3 length equals 14 residues. CDR3 in amino acids: CASRLAGGPGEQYF. CDR3 DNA: TGTGCCAGTAGGCTAGCGGGAGGGCCCGGCGAGCAGTACTTC. Using reference TRBV19 and TRBJ2-7 for the parts outside the CDR3, the full variable domain is DGGITQSPKYLFRKEGQNVTLSCEQNLNHDAMYWYRQDPGQGLRLIYYSQIVNDFQKGDIAEGYSVSREKKESFPLTVTSAQKNPTAFYLCASRLAGGPGEQYFGPGTRLTVT.

The rearrangement joins TRBV19 to TRBJ1-1, with D possibly matching TRBD1 (5 bases). CDR3 length: 18 amino acids. CDR1 and CDR2 (germline): LNHDA, SQIVND (reference sequence). Trimming shortened V by 2 bases and J by 4 bases, and 23 bases separated the two germline ends. In DNA, the CDR3 is TGTGCCAGTAGTATACTCATTTTCAGCACAGGAATTTTCACTGAAGCTTTCTTT. Protein sequence: CASSILIFSTGIFTEAFF.

The V gene is TRBV4-1, the J gene TRBJ2-5, with TRBD2 matching over 11 bases. The ends lost 1 base at V and 2 bases at J; junction bases unmatched: 3. This CDR3 spans 16 amino acids. In germline, CDR1 is MGHRA, CDR2 YSYEKL. CDR3 amino acids: CASSQVSSGRQETQYF. CDR3 bases: TGCGCCAGCAGCCAAGTATCTAGCGGGAGGCAAGAGACCCAGTACTTC.

The CDR3 region has the DNA TGTGCCAGCAGTTTTGGGGGCGAGGGGCAGCCCCAGCATTTT. Translation gives CASSFGGEGQPQHF. This chain connects TRBV27 to TRBJ1-5, with D tentatively TRBD1 (6 bases). Trimming removed 3 bases from V and 7 bases from J, with 13 bases in between. The V gene's germline CDR1 is MNHEY and CDR2 SMNVEV (reference sequence). CDR3 length: 14 residues.

The DNA for the CDR3 is TGCGCCAGCAGCCATTGGCAGGCTTTTCAGGATGGCTACACCTTC. Translated: CASSHWQAFQDGYTF. The rearrangement links TRBV4-1 to TRBJ1-2; no firm D call. The germline V gene encodes CDR1 MGHRA and CDR2 YSYEKL. This CDR3 region has 15 residues. V was shortened by 3 bases and J by 6 bases, with 17 bases between the two germline ends.

The V call is TRBV3-1 (or the pseudogene TRBV3-2), the J call TRBJ2-1; possibly TRBD2 for D (5 bases). The CDR3 consists of 17 residues. With 0 bases removed from V and 1 base from J, the gap between germline ends came to 13 bases. The germline CDR1 and CDR2 sequences are LGHDT and YNNKEL (reference sequence). CDR3 bases: TGTGCCAGCAGCCAAGATCGCGGGCTAGCTTCCTACAATGAGCAGTTCTTC. As protein: CASSQDRGLASYNEQFF.

This clone came up a few times. This chain uses TRBV5-4 with TRBJ2-7, with 7 bases identical to TRBD2. The CDR3 loop spans 12 amino acids. CDR1 SGHNT and CDR2 YYREEE come from the germline V gene (reference sequence). V lost 9 bases, J lost 0 bases, and 3 bases stayed unmatched. CDR3 coding DNA: TGTGCCACCGGGGACTACTCCTACGAGCAGTACTTC. Translating it yields CATGDYSYEQYF. Looking up the rest from reference TRBV5-4 and TRBJ2-7 gives the full variable domain: ETGVTQSPTHLIKTRGQQVTLRCSSQSGHNTVSWYQQALGQGPQFIFQYYREEENGRGNFPPRFSGLQFPNYSSELNVNALELDDSALYLCATGDYSYEQYFGPGTRLTVT.

This chain links TRBV4-1 with TRBJ1-4, with D perhaps TRBD1 (5 bases). Germline V gives CDR1 MGHRA, CDR2 YSYEKL. With 0 bases removed from V and 10 bases from J, the gap between germline ends came to 21 bases. The CDR3 has 17 residues. The DNA of the CDR3 is TGCGCCAGCAGCCAAGAAGGGGCGACAGTTTCCCAAGGAAAACTGTTTTTT. Its translation: CASSQEGATVSQGKLFF.